These 2 T cell receptor beta chains came from one sample sequenced in a study of beta chain features in type 1 diabetes. The authors reverse transcribed all of the isolated RNA, so sequencing captured expressed TCRB transcripts. Measured with immunoSEQ multiplex PCR; TCRdb has only the in-frame clones, and not every one. The data contain a few hundred thousand clones, about 30% of them singletons. Sequencing used naive CD4+ T cells from blood. The receptors were gathered from a man aged 18 to 30 in good health.

This clone has more than one count but fewer than ten. The V and J genes are TRBV29-1 and TRBJ2-2; no clear D gene. The V gene's germline CDR1 is SQVTM and CDR2 ANQGSEA. The CDR3 length is 13 residues. Trimming left V 6 bases short and J 4 bases short, with 12 bases between. The CDR3 DNA follows: TGCAGCGTCGCCGCTTGGTCCACCGGGGAGCTGTTTTTT. Its translation is CSVAAWSTGELFF.

This clone showed up just a few times. This rearrangement joins TRBV29-1 to TRBJ2-3, with D possibly matching TRBD1 (6 bases). The CDR3 covers 15 residues. V gave up 6 bases and J gave up 2 bases, with 18 bases separating them. Per the germline V gene, CDR1 is SQVTM and CDR2 is ANQGSEA. CDR3 nucleotide sequence: TGCAGCGTGACACGACAGGCCCTCTCCACAGATACGCAGTATTTT. It yields the protein CSVTRQALSTDTQYF.